This paragraph reports one TCR beta chain. This record comes from a study of cytomegalovirus exposure and HLA in healthy donors. With 0 bases removed from V and 8 bases from J, the gap between germline ends came to 13 bases. The germline V gene has CDR1 MNHEY and CDR2 SVGAGI. The CDR3 extends over 14 amino acids. The study ran its PCR with 60 Vbeta and 13 Jbeta primers. Assay used: immunoSEQ multiplex PCR; TCRdb lists only in-frame clones, some missing. The sample lists about 37,000 clones; more than 80% were seen once. The gene calls are TRBV6-5 and TRBJ1-1; perhaps TRBD1 as D (5 bases). The clonotype originates from a woman in her forties in good health and CMV-seronegative. What was sequenced was PBMCs. CDR3 in amino acids: CASSYSFRQGEAFF. The CDR3 nucleotides are TGTGCCAGCAGTTACTCCTTTCGGCAGGGCGAAGCTTTCTTT.